A single sample is the source of the 26 T cell receptor beta chains below, sequenced in a study of blood T cell repertoires in COVID-19 (dated by TCRdb to the early 2020s). The library was produced with the immunoSEQ multiplex PCR assay. TCRdb holds this immuneACCESS table with in-frame rearrangements only. Some clones are missing; in checked studies, unresolved V genes explain under half, and the rest has no known cause. The table for this sample lists under 300,000 clones; 70% to 90% of them were counted only once. The ten most abundant clones make up 3.7% of the sample. Input material: peripheral blood. Source of these receptors: a woman in her forties with acute or convalescent COVID-19.

V gene TRBV3-1 (or the pseudogene TRBV3-2) combines with J gene TRBJ1-4; D is unclear. CDR3 length: 14 residues. V was trimmed by 4 bases and J by 1 base, leaving 7 bases between them. Germline V CDR1 and CDR2: LGHDT, YNNKEL (reference sequence). The CDR3 nucleotides are TGTGCCAGCAGCCCCAGGATAACTAATGAAAAACTGTTTTTT. It codes for CASSPRITNEKLFF.

This clone appeared a single time. J is TRBJ1-1 and V is TRBV12-3 or TRBV12-4; D gene ambiguous. The CDR3 length is 13 residues. V lost 6 bases, J lost 1 base, and 9 bases lay in between. CDR3 DNA: TGTGCCAGCAGACCCACAGAGAACACTGAAGCTTTCTTT. This sequence encodes CASRPTENTEAFF.

A word on this clone: The limits of the CDR3 on the DNA are not certain, so only TCRdb's listed CDR3 is given. CDR3 loop: CASSYSGLRAGELFF. The chain couples TRBV6-5 to TRBJ2-2; no check of the table's D call, TRBD2, against the DNA was made. Germline V gene lookup returns CDR1 MNHEY and CDR2 SVGAGI. The CDR3 spans 15 residues, counting both ends.

CDR3 DNA: TGTGCCTGGAGTTTAAGCGCTGAAGCTTTCTTT. Residues: CAWSLSAEAFF. The V gene is TRBV30, the J gene TRBJ1-1, with D uncertain. Germline CDR1 and CDR2: GTSNPN and SVGIG (reference sequence). Trimming cost V 2 bases and J 6 bases, with 7 bases left between them. There are 11 residues in the CDR3.

The chain has TRBV6-5 and TRBJ1-2; D possibly corresponds to TRBD1 (6 bases). V was clipped by 0 bases and J by 4 bases, with 9 bases between them. The CDR3 extends over 14 amino acids. CDR1 is MNHEY, CDR2 SVGAGI, per germline. CDR3 nucleotides: TGTGCCAGCAGTTACTCCAGGGGATTCTATGGCTACACCTTC. It yields the protein CASSYSRGFYGYTF.

The sample holds a few counts of this clone. This rearrangement joins TRBV10-2 to TRBJ1-2, with D perhaps TRBD1 (6 bases). The CDR3 sequence is 15 residues long. Per the germline V gene, CDR1 is WSHSY and CDR2 is SAAADI. Trimming took off 6 bases at V and 2 bases at J, with 16 bases between the two ends. The CDR3 loop is CASRRGGPENYGYTF. The CDR3 DNA reads as TGCGCCAGCAGAAGGGGGGGCCCCGAGAACTATGGCTACACCTTC.

The rearrangement joins TRBV19 to TRBJ2-3; 11 bases fit TRBD2. Trimming at V came to 4 bases and at J to 7 bases, leaving 10 bases not matched to a gene. This CDR3 contains 16 residues. Germline V CDR1 and CDR2: LNHDA, SQIVND (reference sequence). CDR3: CASSTSGGMRSNTQYF. The CDR3 region has the DNA TGTGCCAGTAGTACTAGCGGGGGGATGCGGTCCAATACGCAGTATTTT. Filled out from reference TRBV19 and TRBJ2-3, the complete variable domain reads DGGITQSPKYLFRKEGQNVTLSCEQNLNHDAMYWYRQDPGQGLRLIYYSQIVNDFQKGDIAEGYSVSREKKESFPLTVTSAQKNPTAFYLCASSTSGGMRSNTQYFGPGTRLTVL.

This chain connects TRBV7-3 to TRBJ2-5; a weak D match, TRBD1 (6 bases). CDR1 and CDR2 (germline): SGHTA, FQGTGA. Deletions cut 2 bases from V and 3 bases from J, with 7 bases between. The CDR3 contains 13 residues. The CDR3 DNA reads as TGTGCCAGCAGCTTACAGGGGAAAGAGACCCAGTACTTC. Its translation is CASSLQGKETQYF.

This chain links TRBV5-1 with TRBJ1-2; D is ambiguous. The ends were cut back, 1 base at V and 7 bases at J, with 11 bases in the middle. The CDR3 extends over 13 amino acids. CDR1 SGHRS and CDR2 YFSETQ come from the germline V gene. CDR3 DNA: TGCGCCAGCAGCTTGTCGTCTAAACTTGGCTACACCTTC. This sequence encodes CASSLSSKLGYTF.

This sequence joins TRBV6-1 and TRBJ2-7, with unresolved D. V was clipped by 1 base and J by 5 bases, with 15 bases between them. There are 15 residues in the CDR3. CDR1 and CDR2 from the germline V gene are MNHNS and SASEGT. DNA for the CDR3: TGTGCCAGCAGTGAAGGTGCGGTGAGATGGGACGAGCAGTACGTC. Its protein product is CASSEGAVRWDEQYV.

This chain uses TRBV27 with TRBJ1-5, with 7 bases lining up with TRBD1. Germline lookup yields CDR1 MNHEY and CDR2 SMNVEV (reference sequence). V trimming: 3 bases; J trimming: 2 bases; junction bases outside the gene matches: 10. This CDR3 is 17 amino acids long. CDR3 sequence (DNA): TGTGCCAGCAGTTTCCAAGGGGGCGAATTGGGCAATCAGCCCCAGCATTTT. Amino acid sequence: CASSFQGGELGNQPQHF.

This chain connects TRBV10-3 to TRBJ1-5; tentatively, D is TRBD1 (6 bases). The CDR3 contains 15 residues. Germline CDR1 ENHRY, CDR2 SYGVKD. Trimming removed 0 bases from V and 5 bases from J, with 11 bases in between. In nucleotides, the CDR3 is TGTGCCATCAGTGAGTCCGATAGGGGGTATCAGCCCCAGCATTTT. This gives the protein CAISESDRGYQPQHF.

To note about this clone: This specimen includes other DNA sequences encoding the same CDR3. The chain combines TRBV11-2 with TRBJ1-1; possibly TRBD1 for D (6 bases). This CDR3 spans 13 amino acids. The germline V and J ends were trimmed by 1 base and 8 bases, with 11 bases remaining between them. CDR1 and CDR2 (germline): SGHAT, FQNNGV. CDR3 coding DNA: TGTGCCAGCAGCTTAGCCGGTGGGACAGAAGCTTTCTTT. Protein sequence: CASSLAGGTEAFF. The variable domain in full, completed from reference TRBV11-2 and TRBJ1-1, reads EAGVAQSPRYKIIEKRQSVAFWCNPISGHATLYWYQQILGQGPKLLIQFQNNGVVDDSQLPKDRFSAERLKGVDSTLKIQPAKLEDSAVYLCASSLAGGTEAFFGQGTRLTVV.

V is TRBV7-2 and J is TRBJ1-3, with D uncertain. Trimming stripped 3 bases from V and 0 bases from J, with 6 bases between. In germline, CDR1 is SGHTA, CDR2 FQGNSA. This CDR3 has 14 amino acids. The CDR3: CASSFGSSGNTIYF. CDR3 bases: TGTGCCAGCAGCTTCGGTAGCTCTGGAAACACCATATATTTT.

This chain connects TRBV9 to TRBJ2-4; D might be TRBD2 (6 bases). V was pared by 4 bases and J by 8 bases, with 13 bases between. Germline V gene data show CDR1 as SGDLS and CDR2 as YYNGEE. The CDR3 is 13 residues long. DNA of the CDR3: TGTGCCAGCAGCTCACGCCCGGGGGACATTCAGTACTTC. Translating it yields CASSSRPGDIQYF.

The gene calls are TRBV9 and TRBJ1-2, with D possibly TRBD1 on 6 matching bases. From germline, CDR1 is SGDLS and CDR2 YYNGEE. V was cut by 0 bases and J by 8 bases, with 14 bases left in between. This CDR3 is built from 14 residues. In DNA, the CDR3 is TGTGCCAGCAGCGTAGAAACAGGGCCCCTGGGCTACACCTTC. Its protein product is CASSVETGPLGYTF.

In this sample, this clone turned up once. The chain joins TRBV9 to TRBJ2-5; 8 bases align to TRBD1. The CDR3 runs 15 residues. The V gene end was trimmed by 2 bases and the J gene end by 4 bases; junction bases not matched to a gene: 7. Germline lookup yields CDR1 SGDLS and CDR2 YYNGEE. CDR3: CASSVLLGQGETQYF. For the CDR3, the DNA is TGTGCCAGCAGCGTCCTACTCGGACAGGGAGAGACCCAGTACTTC.

A single count supports this clone. The chain combines TRBV5-4 with TRBJ1-4; D unclear. Trimming shortened V by 4 bases and J by 2 bases, and 15 bases separated the two germline ends. Germline CDR1 is SGHNT and CDR2 is YYREEE (reference sequence). CDR3 length equals 16 residues. The CDR3 nucleotides are TGTGCCAGCAGCCCTGCCCAGGCGGGGACTAATGAAAAACTGTTTTTT. Translation gives CASSPAQAGTNEKLFF.

The J gene is TRBJ1-2, the V gene TRBV4-2; 8 nucleotides align to TRBD1. The V and J ends lost 2 bases and 6 bases, in that order; junction bases with no gene match: 11. The CDR3 is made up of 16 amino acids. The V gene's germline CDR1 is LGHNA and CDR2 YNFKEQ. This chain's CDR3 is CASSQNPTGDGNGYTF. The CDR3 DNA follows: TGTGCCAGCAGCCAAAACCCGACAGGGGATGGAAATGGCTACACCTTC.

The CDR3 protein is CASSPQSYTEAFF. The CDR3 DNA follows: TGCGCCAGCAGCCCACAATCGTACACTGAAGCTTTCTTT. The genes are TRBV4-1 and TRBJ1-1; no firm D call. Germline V gene sequence: CDR1 MGHRA, CDR2 YSYEKL. V lost 4 bases and J lost 3, with 9 bases in between. The CDR3 extends over 13 amino acids.

This rearrangement joins TRBV13 to TRBJ1-2; TRBD1 matches at 8 bases. CDR3 size: 15 residues. After removal of 5 bases from V and 5 bases from J, the junction contained 10 bases not matched to a gene. The germline V gene encodes CDR1 PRHDT and CDR2 FYEKMQ (reference sequence). Written as DNA, the CDR3 is TGTGCCAGCAGCCCAGGGGGCGGAGGAGGTTATGGCTACACCTTC. Protein sequence: CASSPGGGGGYGYTF.

This chain joins TRBV5-4 and TRBJ1-2; TRBD1 agrees at 9 bases. The CDR3 contains 16 residues. Losses at the gene ends were 5 bases for V and 8 bases for J; bases not matched to a gene: 16. CDR1 SGHNT and CDR2 YYREEE come from the germline V gene (reference sequence). The CDR3 region has the DNA TGTGCCAGCAGGAGCTTAAAGTCGGACAGGGGAGTAGGCTACACCTTC. Residues: CASRSLKSDRGVGYTF.

The chain uses TRBV6-5 and TRBJ2-2, with D maybe TRBD1 (5 bases). The germline V gene encodes CDR1 MNHEY and CDR2 SVGAGI. V lost 6 bases, J lost 3 bases, and 14 bases lay in between. CDR3 length: 15 residues. For the CDR3, the DNA is TGTGCCAGCAGACCGGACAACTCCCACACCGGGGAGCTGTTTTTT. Encoded protein: CASRPDNSHTGELFF.

The chain combines TRBV6-6 with TRBJ2-5, with TRBD1 as a possible D gene (6 bases). The CDR3 spans 14 residues. Germline V CDR1 and CDR2: MNHNY, SVGAGI (reference sequence). V lost 4 bases, J lost 1 base, and 10 bases lay in between. CDR3: CASSSRQAQETQYF. The DNA of the CDR3 is TGTGCCAGCAGTTCCCGACAGGCCCAAGAGACCCAGTACTTC.

This chain joins TRBV5-1 and TRBJ2-7; perhaps TRBD1 as D (6 bases). Trimming cost V 1 base and J 1 base, with 15 bases left between them. The CDR3 is 16 amino acids. Germline values: CDR1 SGHRS, CDR2 YFSETQ. The CDR3 bases are TGCGCCAGCAGCTTGCTCCCCACTGGGACATCCTACGAGCAGTACGTC. Amino acids: CASSLLPTGTSYEQYV.

V usage is TRBV5-5 and J usage is TRBJ2-2; the D gene is possibly TRBD1 (6 bases). V was shortened by 2 bases and J by 5 bases, with 10 bases between the two germline ends. Germline CDR1 reads SGHKS; CDR2 reads YYEKEE (reference sequence). The CDR3 extends over 14 amino acids. The CDR3 is CASSLPGVTGELFF. The CDR3 DNA reads TGTGCCAGCAGCTTACCAGGGGTTACCGGGGAGCTGTTTTTT. Complete variable domain (other parts from reference TRBV5-5 and TRBJ2-2): DAGVTQSPTHLIKTRGQQVTLRCSPISGHKSVSWYQQVLGQGPQFIFQYYEKEERGRGNFPDRFSARQFPNYSSELNVNALLLGDSALYLCASSLPGVTGELFFGEGSRLTVL.